The clone carrying this TCR beta chain was observed a few times. The target antigen is unknown. Trimming cost V 0 bases and J 6 bases, with 11 bases left between them. Per germline, CDR1 PRHDT and CDR2 FYEKMQ (reference sequence). CDR3 length: 14 amino acids. Rearranged V-D-J TRB sequences were amplified with a mixed TRB-A/B primer pool. Each CDR3 protein is one row after TCRdb ran MiXCR on the multiplex PCR reads. The sample carries around 3,800 distinct CDR3 sequences, 28% recorded once. This record comes from a study of T cell repertoires in aging, cancer and after chemotherapy. Whole-study findings and limits: Across the chemotherapy interval, each cancer cohort showed higher median generation probability, suggesting thymic rebound. These repertoire data do not allow conclusions about immunological memory after chemotherapy.

The template was genomic DNA from peripheral blood, not RNA. This clonotype was sampled from a human donor in good health. The sample taken for sequencing was blood. The chain recombines TRBV13 with TRBJ1-1; a possible D gene is TRBD1 (5 bases). The CDR3 coding sequence is TGTGCCAGCAGCTTAGGGGGGGGTTCGGCTGAAGCTTTCTTT. Its translation: CASSLGGGSAEAFF.